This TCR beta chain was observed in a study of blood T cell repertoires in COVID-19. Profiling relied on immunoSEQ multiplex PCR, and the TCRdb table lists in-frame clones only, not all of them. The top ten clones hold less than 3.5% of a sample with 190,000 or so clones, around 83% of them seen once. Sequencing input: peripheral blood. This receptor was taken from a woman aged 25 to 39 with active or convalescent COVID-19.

CDR3 sequence reads: CASSLGQGAVNTEAFF. The DNA for the CDR3 is TGTGCCAGCAGCTTAGGGCAGGGGGCCGTGAACACTGAAGCTTTCTTT. The chain has TRBV11-2 and TRBJ1-1; 8 bases map to TRBD1. The CDR3 contains 16 residues. The ends lost 1 base at V and 0 bases at J; junction bases unmatched: 4. In germline, CDR1 is SGHAT, CDR2 FQNNGV.